These 2 T cell receptor beta chains were sequenced from one sample in a study of T-cell reconstitution after alpha-beta-depleted transplantation in children. A library of TCRbeta sequences, prepared with unique molecular identifiers, was generated. MiXCR, run by TCRdb on the PCR reads, gives a single entry per CDR3 protein. The sample records approximately 4,500 distinct CDR3 sequences, around 12% being singletons. The sample was PBMCs, mostly from graft donor cells, taken 60 days after TCRalphabeta/CD19-depleted stem cell transplant. The receptors here all came from a male patient between 2 and 9 years old who had a stem cell transplant for acute lymphoblastic leukemia, so the T cells may come from the graft donor.

This clonotype was seen repeatedly, ten times or more. The chain employs TRBV5-1 and TRBJ2-7; D uncertain. V lost 0 bases and J 2 bases, leaving 3 bases between the germline ends. Germline lookup yields CDR1 SGHRS and CDR2 YFSETQ. The CDR3 covers 12 residues. CDR3 region: CASSLGAYEQYF. The CDR3 DNA is TGCGCCAGCAGCTTGGGCGCCTACGAGCAGTACTTC.

This clonotype was counted many times. This chain uses TRBV6-1 with TRBJ1-6, with D possibly being TRBD1 (5 bases). Trimming pared 6 bases from V and 8 bases from J, leaving 8 bases between. The CDR3 contains 12 residues. Germline CDR1 is MNHNS and CDR2 is SASEGT. The CDR3 is CASRVGDSPLHF. Written as DNA, the CDR3 is TGTGCCAGCAGGGTGGGGGATTCACCCCTCCACTTT.